These 8 T cell receptor beta chains were sequenced from one sample in a study of OX40 agonist ivuxolimab in advanced cancers. Produced via immunoSEQ multiplex PCR; TCRdb's table is partial and in-frame only. Seen here are roughly 100,000 clones, less than 90% observed once, and the top ten hold approximately 5.7%. Sample: CD4+ or CD8+ T cells sorted from blood, taken in a trial of the OX40 agonist ivuxolimab. The receptors shown here come from an adult with an advanced solid tumor such as melanoma, head and neck, liver or kidney cancer.

CDR3 in amino acids: CASTQGRGRGTEAFF. The CDR3 bases are TGTGCCAGCACCCAGGGGAGAGGGAGAGGCACTGAAGCTTTCTTT. The chain carries TRBV6-6 and TRBJ1-1, with D maybe TRBD1 (6 bases). This CDR3 is 15 amino acids long. Trimming removed 7 bases at V and 4 bases at J, with 19 bases between. The germline V gene has CDR1 MNHNY and CDR2 SVGAGI (reference sequence).

The rearrangement uses TRBV11-1 and TRBJ2-1; D not certain. The CDR3 sequence is 12 residues long. The V end lost 6 bases, the J end lost 2 bases, and 5 bases lay between the germline ends. Germline values: CDR1 SGHAT, CDR2 FQDESV (reference sequence). CDR3 loop: CASSDAYNEQFF. CDR3 sequence (DNA): TGTGCCAGCAGTGACGCCTACAATGAGCAGTTCTTC.

Of note for this clone: The CDR3 ends on some other residue instead of the conserved phenylalanine or tryptophan, so this is likely a read error. The chain carries TRBV30 and TRBJ1-3; 10 bases fit TRBD1. Germline trimming cut 1 base from V and 8 bases from J; bases unmatched to any gene: 14. The CDR3 is 17 residues long. The germline CDR1 and CDR2 sequences are GTSNPN and SVGIG (reference sequence). The CDR3 region is CAWSEITYGQGVYTIYS. For the CDR3, the DNA is TGTGCCTGGAGTGAGATTACCTATGGACAGGGGGTTTACACCATATATTCT.

V is TRBV11-2 and J is TRBJ1-2, with a possible D match to TRBD1 (5 bases). This CDR3 comprises 15 residues. V was cut by 5 bases and J by 4 bases, with 17 bases left in between. The germline V gene has CDR1 SGHAT and CDR2 FQNNGV. CDR3 amino acids: CASSKGPGKVYGYTF. Here the CDR3 DNA reads TGTGCCAGCAGCAAAGGCCCAGGGAAAGTCTATGGCTACACCTTC.

This rearrangement joins TRBV1 to TRBJ1-1. TRBV1 is recorded as a pseudogene. The CDR3 covers 17 residues. CDR3: CTSSQEGLSKGDTEAFF. CDR3 sequence (DNA): TGCACCAGCAGCCAAGAAGGACTATCAAAAGGGGATACTGAAGCTTTCTTT.

J is TRBJ2-1 and V is TRBV2, with D hard to call. The CDR3 extends over 11 amino acids. Trimming shortened V by 7 bases and J by 11 bases, and 12 bases separated the two germline ends. The germline V gene has CDR1 SNHLY and CDR2 FYNNEI. CDR3 sequence: CASNRDTKQFF. The DNA of the CDR3 is TGTGCCAGCAATCGAGACACAAAGCAGTTCTTC.

CDR3 region: CASSRTVNQPQHF. CDR3 DNA: TGTGCCAGTAGTAGGACAGTAAATCAGCCCCAGCATTTT. V gene TRBV19 combines with J gene TRBJ1-5, with D perhaps TRBD1 (6 bases). Germline CDR1 reads LNHDA; CDR2 reads SQIVND (reference sequence). This CDR3 contains 13 residues. Between the trimmed V and J ends, which lost 4 bases and 4 bases, there was a span of 8 bases.

V usage is TRBV19 and J usage is TRBJ1-5, with 7 bases identical to TRBD1. V gave up 5 bases and J gave up 6 bases; unmatched junction bases: 7. The CDR3 has 14 amino acids. The V gene's germline CDR1 is LNHDA and CDR2 SQIVND (reference sequence). The CDR3 nucleotides are TGTGCCAGTAGTGGGACAGCACAGGGTCAGCCCCAGCATTTT. Amino acids: CASSGTAQGQPQHF.